The next 15 T cell receptor beta chains were all read from a single sample in a study of OX40 agonist ivuxolimab in advanced cancers. This table comes from immunoSEQ multiplex PCR, and its TCRdb copy is limited to in-frame clones, with some not included. The table has about 42,000 clones, about 90% seen once. The source material was CD4+ or CD8+ T cells sorted from blood, sampled in a trial of the OX40 agonist ivuxolimab. The receptors were gathered from an adult with an advanced solid tumor such as melanoma, head and neck, liver or kidney cancer.

V is TRBV6-1 and J is TRBJ2-5; D may correspond to TRBD1 or TRBD2 (5 bases each). The J call may not be correct, given that the DNA end is closer to TRBJ2-7. The CDR3 sequence is 15 residues long. The germline V gene has CDR1 MNHNS and CDR2 SASEGT. Written as DNA, the CDR3 is TGTGCCAGCAGTGAAGCGTCGGGACGGATCTACGAGCAGTACTTC. Translating gives CASSEASGRIYEQYF.

The chain couples TRBV19 to TRBJ1-5; D perhaps matches TRBD1 (6 bases). V was shortened by 2 bases and J by 2 bases, with 10 bases between the two germline ends. The germline V gene has CDR1 LNHDA and CDR2 SQIVND (reference sequence). The CDR3 loop spans 15 amino acids. The CDR3 DNA sequence: TGTGCCAGTAGTATACCAGGGGTGGGCAATCAGCCCCAGCATTTT. Protein product: CASSIPGVGNQPQHF.

In its sample, this clone was seen once. V and J are TRBV30 and TRBJ2-1, with a possible D match to TRBD1 (6 bases). The germline gives CDR1 GTSNPN, CDR2 SVGIG (reference sequence). This CDR3 is 11 amino acids long. V lost 7 bases and J 3 bases, leaving 7 bases between the germline ends. The CDR3 bases are TGTGCCTCGACAGGCTACAATGAGCAGTTCTTC. Amino acid sequence: CASTGYNEQFF. Together with reference TRBV30 and TRBJ2-1, the CDR3 gives the full variable domain: SQTIHQWPATLVQPVGSPLSLECTVEGTSNPNLYWYRQAAGRGLQLLFYSVGIGQISSEVPQNLSASRPQDRQFILSSKKLLLSDSGFYLCASTGYNEQFFGPGTRLTVL.

The rearrangement joins TRBV29-1 to TRBJ1-2; D remains ambiguous. The germline V gene has CDR1 SQVTM and CDR2 ANQGSEA. The CDR3 sequence is 13 residues long. Trimming left V 7 bases short and J 2 bases short, with 14 bases between. CDR3 nucleotides: TGCAGCGCCAGCAAGGGCCCAAACTATGGCTACACCTTC. Its protein is CSASKGPNYGYTF.

This clone has a single count. The rearrangement joins TRBV18 to TRBJ2-3; D is uncertain. Germline CDR1 is KGHSH and CDR2 is LQKENI. The germline V and J ends were trimmed by 0 bases and 2 bases, with 3 bases remaining between them. The CDR3 sequence is 13 residues long. The DNA of the CDR3 is TGTGCCAGCTCACCACCCCCCACAGATACGCAGTATTTT. Translating gives CASSPPPTDTQYF.

This chain uses TRBV28 with TRBJ1-5; perhaps TRBD1 as D (5 bases). The CDR3 spans 16 residues. Germline V gene lookup returns CDR1 MDHEN and CDR2 SYDVKM. The germline V and J ends were trimmed by 6 bases and 5 bases, with 20 bases remaining between them. In DNA, the CDR3 is TGTGCCAGCAGGGCAAGAGGGGAGGGGACTTATCAGCCCCAGCATTTT. Its translation is CASRARGEGTYQPQHF.

This chain links TRBV9 with TRBJ2-2; no definite D call. The CDR3 contains 14 residues. Trimming removed 0 bases at V and 2 bases at J, with 5 bases between. Germline-derived CDR1 and CDR2 are SGDLS and YYNGEE. The CDR3 region has the DNA TGTGCCAGCAGCGTAGGTTTAAACACCGGGGAGCTGTTTTTT. Translating gives CASSVGLNTGELFF.

This chain connects TRBV7-2 to TRBJ2-1; a weak D match, TRBD2 (6 bases). This CDR3 comprises 14 residues. The V end lost 5 bases, the J end lost 9 bases, and 17 bases lay between the germline ends. Germline CDR1 is SGHTA and CDR2 is FQGNSA. CDR3 nucleotides: TGTGCCAGCAGCCCACAAGGTTCCGGGGGTGAGCAGTTCTTC. It is translated as CASSPQGSGGEQFF.

V usage is TRBV28 and J usage is TRBJ1-1; D might be TRBD1 (6 bases). The CDR3 consists of 14 residues. V gave up 3 bases and J gave up 7 bases, with 15 bases separating them. Germline V gives CDR1 MDHEN, CDR2 SYDVKM. CDR3 residues: CASSFRGTTNEAFF. In DNA, the CDR3 is TGTGCCAGCAGTTTTAGGGGGACAACTAATGAAGCTTTCTTT.

The chain recombines TRBV27 with TRBJ2-3; D remains ambiguous. V shed 3 bases and J shed 1 base, with 8 bases lying between them. CDR1 is MNHEY, CDR2 SMNVEV, per germline (reference sequence). This CDR3 has 14 residues. This CDR3 is CASSFGSRTDTQYF. CDR3 DNA sequence: TGTGCCAGCAGTTTCGGCAGCCGCACAGATACGCAGTATTTT.

The chain uses TRBV6-4 and TRBJ2-1; tentatively, D is TRBD2 (6 bases). Germline CDR1 is MRHNA and CDR2 is SNTAGT. The CDR3 totals 15 residues. V lost 5 bases, J lost 9 bases, and 20 bases lay in between. The CDR3 bases are TGTGCCAGCAGTACGGGTGGGTCGGGAGATGTTGAGCAGTTCTTC. Protein product: CASSTGGSGDVEQFF.

The chain uses TRBV29-1 and TRBJ2-7; 7 bases map to TRBD1. This CDR3 is 13 amino acids long. V gave up 7 bases and J gave up 7 bases; unmatched junction bases: 13. Germline V gene sequence: CDR1 SQVTM, CDR2 ANQGSEA. The CDR3 loop is CSAAAGGYKEQYF. The CDR3 DNA follows: TGCAGCGCGGCGGCAGGGGGTTATAAAGAGCAGTACTTC.

The J gene is TRBJ2-3, the V gene TRBV4-2; no definite D call. CDR1 is LGHNA and CDR2 is YNFKEQ in the germline V gene. The CDR3 totals 14 residues. The V end lost 1 base, the J end lost 3 bases, and 8 bases lay between the germline ends. Here the CDR3 reads CASSQAPSTDTQYF. For the CDR3, the DNA is TGTGCCAGCAGCCAAGCCCCCTCGACAGATACGCAGTATTTT.

This chain uses TRBV4-1 with TRBJ2-3; 8 nucleotides line up with TRBD2. Trimming removed 3 bases from V and 0 bases from J; junction bases left unmatched: 2. From germline, CDR1 is MGHRA and CDR2 YSYEKL. The CDR3 consists of 15 residues. The CDR3 reads CASSHRLASTDTQYF. CDR3 in DNA: TGCGCCAGCAGCCACAGACTAGCGAGCACAGATACGCAGTATTTT.

This rearrangement joins TRBV28 to TRBJ1-4; TRBD1 might be the D (6 bases). From germline, CDR1 is MDHEN and CDR2 SYDVKM. The CDR3 has 15 residues. V was trimmed by 5 bases and J by 3 bases, leaving 13 bases between them. In DNA, the CDR3 is TGTGCCAGCAGTGGCCCCGGGGGCGCTAATGAAAAACTGTTTTTT. Protein sequence: CASSGPGGANEKLFF.